Here is one TCR beta chain with its context. Germline is not matched at one junction end, which may reflect a read error. Method: immunoSEQ multiplex PCR; TCRdb's copy keeps in-frame clones and lacks some. The sample has hundreds of thousands of clones; 73% are singletons. The CDR3 is 14 residues long. Germline V gene lookup returns CDR1 SGHRS and CDR2 YFSETQ. This entry is derived from a study of shared clonotypes between healthy human individuals. The clonotype comes from a woman in her 30s in good health. V and J are TRBV5-1 and TRBJ1-3; maybe TRBD1 (5 bases). Specimen: memory CD4+ T cells sorted from blood. Regarding subset: CD45RA-negative fraction. In nucleotides, the CDR3 is TGCGCCAGCAGCTTGGGCAGGGATGGAGACACCATATATTTT. Protein product: CASSLGRDGDTIYF.